What follows describes a single TCR beta chain. The antigen is not known. V was shortened by 6 bases and J by 2 bases, with 12 bases between the two germline ends. The germline gives CDR1 SGHTA, CDR2 FQGNSA. This CDR3 region has 14 residues. Clinicians in the United States treated all participants with HIV. They ran version v3.0 of the immunoSEQ assay at survey level. Each sample aimed for about 35,000-55,000 sequenced T-cell genomes. Sequenced by immunoSEQ multiplex PCR; TCRdb stores in-frame clones only, minus some. This sample carries about 25,000 clones, more than 70% of them seen once, and the ten largest clones take under 6%. This sample stems from a study of long-term antiretroviral therapy in people with HIV. Study-wide points: Following ART, diversity rose but still fell short of transplant donor controls.

This sequence was found in a man younger than 35 with HIV. The rearrangement uses TRBV7-2 and TRBJ2-3; no clear D. Material: unsorted PBMCs, obtained 3 years after starting antiretroviral therapy. The CDR3 sequence: CASRSRPLTDTQYF. The CDR3 region has the DNA TGTGCCAGCAGATCTAGACCCCTCACAGATACGCAGTATTTT.